This TCR beta chain was documented in a study of PD-1 blockade in classical Hodgkin lymphoma. Study-wide context: It was nivolumab at 3 mg/kg, given intravenously every 2 weeks, that patients received. Points from the study as a whole: There was a significant rise in CD4+ TCR diversity by C4D1, with no such rise for CD8+. Nivolumab initiated under 1 year post-ASCT led to patient exclusion.

Brentuximab vedotin exposure varied among the patients, all of whom had relapsed after autologous stem cell transplantation. Best response was recorded as complete response, partial response or progressive disease. TCRdb's copy holds only in-frame clones and misses some; the assay was immunoSEQ multiplex PCR. The profile covers about 34,000 clones, with less than 85% appearing a single time and approximately 15% taken by the ten largest. About this clone: Antigen: not known.

Germline V CDR1 and CDR2: ENHRY, SYGVKD. CDR3 length equals 15 residues. Trimming removed 0 bases at V and 1 base at J, with 9 bases between. Sequenced material: peripheral blood mononuclear cells (PBMCs), taken before the second cycle of nivolumab. This sequence originates from a human donor with classical Hodgkin lymphoma. This sequence joins TRBV10-3 and TRBJ2-5; a possible D gene is TRBD2 (7 bases). CDR3 residues: CAISESGGPQETQYF. The CDR3 DNA follows: TGTGCCATCAGTGAGTCGGGGGGGCCCCAAGAGACCCAGTACTTC.